Listed below are T cell receptor beta chains from one sample, sequenced in a study of tumor and adjacent non-tumor tissue in lung cancer. MiXCR, applied by TCRdb to the multiplex PCR reads, yields one record per CDR3 protein. The top ten clones hold roughly 10% of a sample with fewer than 100,000 distinct CDR3 sequences, over 55% of them seen once. Material for sequencing was lung tumor tissue. Receptors originate from a woman between 40 and 55 years old with non-small cell lung cancer. Both conserved end residues are part of each CDR3. Fields, in order: V gene, J gene, CDR3 protein.

>TRBV29-1|TRBJ2-7
CNVGNSNHDQYF
>TRBV6-6|TRBJ1-4
CASSSQSFTEAGGGLNEKLFF
>TRBV5-1|TRBJ2-1
CASSSRGDNEHFF
>TRBV11-3|TRBJ1-6
CASNQGENSGLHF
>TRBV4-1|TRBJ1-6
CASNQTGIRGNSPLHF
>TRBV4-2|TRBJ2-1
CARSQGRTRSSYNEQFF
>TRBV11-2|TRBJ1-2
CVSSFGQAGYTF
>TRBV11-2|TRBJ1-3
CACNTTPSIHF
>TRBV29-1|TRBJ2-1
CSSTSGFSYNEQLF
>TRBV11-3|TRBJ2-5
CASNSEGLETQYF
>TRBV7-9|TRBJ2-7
CASSISSEYYEQYF
>TRBV5-5|TRBJ2-2
CASSLARVAGELFF
>TRBV20-1|TRBJ2-3
CSASGAAGGAQYF
>TRBV11-2|TRBJ2-1
CASSIPGAVAMQFF
>TRBV6-5|TRBJ1-6
CVSGRIAVNSPLHF
>TRBV29-1|TRBJ2-5
CSVDPTGETQYF
>TRBV6-6|TRBJ2-5
CASTTGETQYF
>TRBV11-2|TRBJ2-3
CASSRTGTDSLQYF
>TRBV5-4|TRBJ2-1
CASGSGQGLFDEQFF
>TRBV11-1|TRBJ2-1
CTSCLRVPPTGDNEQFF
>TRBV11-2|TRBJ1-6
CASSLAPGNNSPLHF
>TRBV28|TRBJ2-5
CASSPATRTQYF
>TRBV6-6|TRBJ1-4
CANSWSRGLEKLFF
>TRBV5-1|TRBJ2-2
CASSLSPGAGELFF
>TRBV6-1|TRBJ2-7
CANSEKSPRDYEQYF
>TRBV4-1|TRBJ2-5
CASSPLLVRDRDQETQYF
>TRBV5-1|TRBJ1-6
CASQPRASRDSYNSPLYF
>TRBV5-4|TRBJ2-1
CVSQGGKSYNEQFF
>TRBV29-1|TRBJ2-3
CSLEGGPTECTNTQYF
>TRBV29-1|TRBJ2-2
CSARPIAGVSSGELFF
>TRBV2|TRBJ2-1
CASSGGDQQFF
>TRBV6-5|TRBJ2-3
CANTKDRTSDTQYF
>TRBV12-3/TRBV12-4|TRBJ2-4
CASSEGEAPKNIQYF
>TRBV11-2|TRBJ2-7
CASSIEYRDEQYF
>TRBV29-1|TRBJ1-4
CSVGLGSRGEELFF
>TRBV11-2|TRBJ2-2
CASSTRQGSNIGELFF
>TRBV6-5|TRBJ2-7
CARSYGGSGRYKQYF
>TRBV5-1|TRBJ2-5
CASSSLAGGQETQYF
>TRBV7-3|TRBJ2-3
CASSSVLAGPSDTQYF
>TRBV28|TRBJ2-3
CASSSADRGRPDTQYF
>TRBV20-1|TRBJ1-1
CSARDPSTPHTEAFF
>TRBV7-9|TRBJ2-6
CASSFRGPGANVLTF
>TRBV28|TRBJ2-4
CASSLTSGRGAKNIKYF
>TRBV5-1|TRBJ2-5
CTSGAAVQEIQYF
>TRBV11-2|TRBJ2-6
CASSARTGGSSGVNALTF
>TRBV5-6|TRBJ2-5
CASRVTGEGQTQYF
>TRBV29-1|TRBJ2-3
CNVGRRGTDTQYF
>TRBV4-2|TRBJ1-1
CASSPTGWEVFF
>TRBV28|TRBJ2-4
CANSLAGSAKNIQYF
>TRBV6-6|TRBJ2-2
CTSSSLAGEPGELFF
>TRBV29-1|TRBJ2-7
CSVEDHGQGIEDEQYF
>TRBV25-1|TRBJ2-3
CASSDSEQCTQYF
>TRBV11-3|TRBJ2-3
CASSFGQGTDTQYF